Each of the 31 T cell receptor beta chains below was sequenced from the same sample in a study of Ad26.COV2.S vaccination and SARS-CoV-2 variants. This sample's treatment: over 15 received Ad26.COV2.S at low or high dose, single or two shots; about five received placebo; per-sample allocation not given. Sample collection was performed on day 63 after the first vaccine or placebo injection. Profiled with immunoSEQ multiplex PCR; TCRdb holds only in-frame clones, not every one. The table lists approximately 450,000 clones, 80% to 95% of them singletons, with 9% to 15% in the top ten. The sequences come from peripheral blood, collected in a trial of Ad26.COV2.S vaccine versus placebo. The receptor source for this set is a person between 18 and 65 years old who received the Ad26.COV2.S COVID-19 vaccine or a placebo.

This chain joins TRBV7-2 and TRBJ2-7, with 9 bases fitting TRBD2. Germline loops: CDR1 SGHTA, CDR2 FQGNSA. This CDR3 has 13 amino acids. V was pared by 1 base and J by 5 bases, with 0 bases of the junction left unmatched. The CDR3 region has the DNA TGTGCCAGCAGCTTAGTAGCGGGAGACGAGCAGTACTTC. It is translated as CASSLVAGDEQYF.

J is TRBJ2-3 and V is TRBV30; D uncertain. Trimming took off 5 bases at V and 4 bases at J, with 7 bases between the two ends. Germline-derived CDR1 and CDR2 are GTSNPN and SVGIG (reference sequence). This CDR3 region has 11 residues. CDR3 nucleotides: TGTGCCTGGGGTAATTCAGATACGCAGTATTTT. As protein: CAWGNSDTQYF.

The chain links TRBV27 to TRBJ1-6, with TRBD1 as a possible D gene (5 bases). Germline V CDR1 and CDR2: MNHEY, SMNVEV (reference sequence). The CDR3 runs to 14 residues. Between the trimmed V and J ends, which lost 2 bases and 7 bases, there was a span of 9 bases. The chain's CDR3 is CASSLAGPNSPLHF. The CDR3 DNA is TGTGCCAGCAGTTTAGCGGGGCCGAATTCACCCCTCCACTTT.

This clone was counted between two and nine times. The chain has TRBV6-2 or TRBV6-3 and TRBJ1-2, with 7 bases identical to TRBD1. Germline-derived CDR1 and CDR2 are MNHEY and SVGEGT. The CDR3 has 17 amino acids. J gave up 3 bases and V 2 bases, and 12 bases lay outside the gene matches. The CDR3 DNA reads TGTGCCAGCAGTTACGTTTTGACAGGGAGGATGGACTATGGCTACACCTTC. Encoded protein: CASSYVLTGRMDYGYTF.

The chain is built from TRBV30 and TRBJ2-1; 7 nucleotides line up with TRBD2. J gave up 9 bases and V 7 bases, and 9 bases lay outside the gene matches. The CDR3 totals 12 residues. Germline values: CDR1 GTSNPN, CDR2 SVGIG (reference sequence). The CDR3 protein is CAFSGVFSEQFF. DNA of the CDR3: TGTGCCTTCAGCGGGGTCTTCTCTGAGCAGTTCTTC.

This clone showed up just once. The rearrangement uses TRBV5-4 and TRBJ2-7; no clear D. V lost 0 bases, J lost 3 bases, and 7 bases lay in between. Germline V gives CDR1 SGHNT, CDR2 YYREEE (reference sequence). The CDR3 is 13 amino acids. CDR3 region: CASSLEGRYEQYF. Written as DNA, the CDR3 is TGTGCCAGCAGCTTGGAGGGTCGCTACGAGCAGTACTTC. Supplemented by reference TRBV5-4 and TRBJ2-7, the full variable domain reads ETGVTQSPTHLIKTRGQQVTLRCSSQSGHNTVSWYQQALGQGPQFIFQYYREEENGRGNFPPRFSGLQFPNYSSELNVNALELDDSALYLCASSLEGRYEQYFGPGTRLTVT.

This chain uses TRBV4-3 with TRBJ1-1, with a possible D match to TRBD1 (5 bases). Trimming pared 0 bases from V and 0 bases from J, leaving 14 bases between. The germline gives CDR1 LGHNA, CDR2 YSLEER. The CDR3 runs 17 residues. The CDR3 spells CASSQDLTGLMNTEAFF. CDR3 coding DNA: TGCGCCAGCAGCCAAGACCTAACAGGCCTTATGAACACTGAAGCTTTCTTT.

V is TRBV7-2 and J is TRBJ2-3; the D gene is possibly TRBD2 (5 bases). The V and J ends lost 5 bases and 3 bases respectively, with 12 bases between them. Germline-derived CDR1 and CDR2 are SGHTA and FQGNSA. The length of the CDR3 is 14 residues. CDR3: CASSPGERTDTQYF. CDR3 in DNA: TGTGCCAGCAGCCCCGGGGAAAGGACAGATACGCAGTATTTT.

The chain couples TRBV5-1 to TRBJ2-1, with 9 bases matching TRBD1. The CDR3 sequence is 14 residues long. Germline-derived CDR1 and CDR2 are SGHRS and YFSETQ. J was trimmed by 6 bases and V by 2 bases; bases with no gene match: 3. CDR3 DNA: TGCGCCAGCAGCTTCACAGGGGGCCCCAATGAGCAGTTCTTC. The encoded protein is CASSFTGGPNEQFF.

The CDR3 nucleotides are TGCAGCGTTGATGCTCCCCAGCGGGCAGGCGAAAACACTGAAGCTTTCTTT. Amino acid sequence: CSVDAPQRAGENTEAFF. The chain has TRBV29-1 and TRBJ1-1; no clear D gene. Trimming stripped 3 bases from V and 2 bases from J, with 22 bases between. The CDR3 consists of 17 residues. The germline gives CDR1 SQVTM, CDR2 ANQGSEA.

This chain uses TRBV10-3 with TRBJ1-2, with TRBD1 identical over 7 bases. Germline V gives CDR1 ENHRY, CDR2 SYGVKD. The J segment lost 3 bases and the V segment lost 6 bases, leaving 10 bases of the junction unmatched. The length of the CDR3 is 15 residues. CDR3 in DNA: TGTGCCATCAGCTCGGGACAGCTCCTTGACTATGGCTACACCTTC. It encodes CAISSGQLLDYGYTF.

V is TRBV7-9 and J is TRBJ2-2; no clear D gene. V dropped 2 bases and J dropped 0 bases, with 1 base sitting between them. CDR3 length: 13 amino acids. CDR1 SEHNR and CDR2 FQNEAQ come from the germline V gene (reference sequence). CDR3 DNA sequence: TGTGCCAGCAGCTTACCGAACACCGGGGAGCTGTTTTTT. This gives the protein CASSLPNTGELFF.

In nucleotides, the CDR3 is TGTGCCAGCAGCTTAAGACGAGGGGGGTTGGCAAACACCATATATTTT. The encoded protein is CASSLRRGGLANTIYF. The V gene is TRBV7-2, the J gene TRBJ1-3; tentative D call: TRBD1 (6 bases). Germline V gene data show CDR1 as SGHTA and CDR2 as FQGNSA. The CDR3 runs 16 residues. Trimming removed 2 bases from V and 6 bases from J, with 17 bases in between.

The chain links TRBV28 to TRBJ2-3, with D possibly TRBD2 on 6 matching bases. The germline V gene has CDR1 MDHEN and CDR2 SYDVKM. V lost 6 bases and J lost 4, with 14 bases in between. The CDR3 extends over 14 amino acids. As DNA, the CDR3 is TGTGCCAGCAGCCCGTTCGGGGGAGCAGATACGCAGTATTTT. It yields the protein CASSPFGGADTQYF.

The chain recombines TRBV7-3 with TRBJ1-2; 10 bases agree with TRBD1. Germline values: CDR1 SGHTA, CDR2 FQGTGA. This CDR3 spans 13 amino acids. The V gene end was trimmed by 4 bases and the J gene end by 8 bases; junction bases not matched to a gene: 4. This CDR3 is CASSSPTGGGYTF. The DNA for the CDR3 is TGTGCCAGCAGCTCCCCGACAGGGGGCGGCTACACCTTC. Full variable domain (rest looked up from reference TRBV7-3 and TRBJ1-2): GAGVSQTPSNKVTEKGKYVELRCDPISGHTALYWYRQSLGQGPEFLIYFQGTGAADDSGLPNDRFFAVRPEGSVSTLKIQRTERGDSAVYLCASSSPTGGGYTFGSGTRLTVV.

The rearrangement joins TRBV6-2 or TRBV6-3 to TRBJ2-1; D is tentatively TRBD1 or TRBD2 (5 bases each). Germline V lookup: CDR1 MNHEY, CDR2 SVGEGT. The CDR3 is 17 amino acids. V shed 5 bases and J shed 4 bases, with 21 bases lying between them. The CDR3 nucleotides read TGTGCCAGCAGTGCCGCCGAGGGGCGCTTATATTACAATGAGCAGTTCTTC. This gives the protein CASSAAEGRLYYNEQFF.

The V gene is TRBV11-3, the J gene TRBJ2-2, with D unclear. The CDR3 has 15 residues. V was clipped by 0 bases and J by 7 bases, with 12 bases between them. Germline V gene lookup returns CDR1 SGHNT and CDR2 YENEEA. DNA for the CDR3: TGTGCCAGCAGCTTAGATAGTCCTCTTGGCGGGGAGCTGTTTTTT. Translation gives CASSLDSPLGGELFF. Full variable domain (outside the CDR3, taken from reference TRBV11-3 and TRBJ2-2): EAGVVQSPRYKIIEKKQPVAFWCNPISGHNTLYWYLQNLGQGPELLIRYENEEAVDDSQLPKDRFSAERLKGVDSTLKIQPAELGDSAVYLCASSLDSPLGGELFFGEGSRLTVL.

This clone occurred once. V is TRBV28 and J is TRBJ2-7; tentative D call: TRBD2 (6 bases). Trimming pared 4 bases from V and 7 bases from J, leaving 11 bases between. The CDR3 is 12 amino acids. The V gene's germline CDR1 is MDHEN and CDR2 SYDVKM. The chain's CDR3 is CASSSGGREQYF. Here the CDR3 DNA reads TGTGCCAGCAGTTCCGGGGGTCGGGAGCAGTACTTC.

This clone has just one count. The gene calls are TRBV7-9 and TRBJ1-4; 10 bases match TRBD1. The CDR3 spans 15 residues. J was trimmed by 6 bases and V by 5 bases; bases with no gene match: 6. CDR1 SEHNR and CDR2 FQNEAQ come from the germline V gene (reference sequence). CDR3 protein: CASSTEGQGHEKLFF. In DNA form, the CDR3 reads TGTGCCAGCAGCACTGAGGGACAGGGGCATGAAAAACTGTTTTTT. Full variable domain (outside the CDR3, taken from reference TRBV7-9 and TRBJ1-4): DTGVSQNPRHKITKRGQNVTFRCDPISEHNRLYWYRQTLGQGPEFLTYFQNEAQLEKSRLLSDRFSAERPKGSFSTLEIQRTEQGDSAMYLCASSTEGQGHEKLFFGSGTQLSVL.

V usage is TRBV3-1 (or the pseudogene TRBV3-2) and J usage is TRBJ2-5; 12 bases align to TRBD1. V lost 4 bases and J lost 4; bases outside the gene matches: 13. The CDR3 spans 18 residues. Germline loops: CDR1 LGHDT, CDR2 YNNKEL (reference sequence). For the CDR3, the DNA is TGTGCCAGCAGCCGATGGGGGACAGGGGGCCTACGAATAGAGACCCAGTACTTC. Translation gives CASSRWGTGGLRIETQYF.

The chain couples TRBV9 to TRBJ2-2, with 8 bases matching TRBD1. From germline, CDR1 is SGDLS and CDR2 YYNGEE. V trimming: 2 bases; J trimming: 6 bases; junction bases outside the gene matches: 6. This CDR3 has 15 amino acids. The CDR3 protein is CASSVTDRDAGELFF. The CDR3 nucleotides are TGTGCCAGCAGCGTCACGGACAGGGACGCCGGGGAGCTGTTTTTT.

The genes are TRBV11-2 and TRBJ2-7, with 14 positions matching TRBD2. The CDR3 is 17 amino acids. CDR1 and CDR2 (germline): SGHAT, FQNNGV. Trimming took 6 bases from V and 5 from J; bases not matched to a gene: 12. This chain's CDR3 is CASRLRLAGGPVNEQYF. The CDR3, as DNA: TGTGCCAGCAGGTTACGACTAGCGGGAGGGCCCGTCAACGAGCAGTACTTC. Supplemented by reference TRBV11-2 and TRBJ2-7, the full variable domain reads EAGVAQSPRYKIIEKRQSVAFWCNPISGHATLYWYQQILGQGPKLLIQFQNNGVVDDSQLPKDRFSAERLKGVDSTLKIQPAKLEDSAVYLCASRLRLAGGPVNEQYFGPGTRLTVT.

This sequence joins TRBV7-8 and TRBJ2-7; a possible D gene is TRBD1 (6 bases). Germline CDR1 is SGHVS and CDR2 is FQNEAQ. With 3 bases removed from V and 2 bases from J, the gap between germline ends came to 20 bases. This CDR3 comprises 17 residues. CDR3 nucleotides: TGTGCCAGCAGCTTGTCCTTCGGGCAGGGGTCCCCCTACGAGCAGTACTTC. Its translation is CASSLSFGQGSPYEQYF.

The genes are TRBV28 and TRBJ2-7, with TRBD1 as a possible D gene (5 bases). The CDR3 extends over 15 amino acids. V dropped 3 bases and J dropped 3 bases, with 15 bases sitting between them. Looked up from germline, CDR1 is MDHEN and CDR2 is SYDVKM. The chain's CDR3 is CASSLGQGRLYEQYF. CDR3 bases: TGTGCCAGCAGTTTGGGTCAGGGTAGACTCTACGAGCAGTACTTC.

The chain joins TRBV7-2 to TRBJ1-1, with D perhaps matching TRBD1 (6 bases). The CDR3 runs 13 residues. The ends were cut back, 5 bases at V and 1 base at J, with 8 bases in the middle. CDR1 and CDR2 from the germline V gene are SGHTA and FQGNSA. CDR3 sequence (DNA): TGTGCCAGCAGCCGGGGACAGAACACTGAAGCTTTCTTT. The encoded protein is CASSRGQNTEAFF.

V usage is TRBV4-3 and J usage is TRBJ2-7, with 14 bases identical to TRBD2. Germline-derived CDR1 and CDR2 are LGHNA and YSLEER. V was clipped by 4 bases and J by 4 bases; unmatched bases: 6. CDR3 length equals 16 residues. This CDR3 reads CASSRTGTSGSYEQYF. CDR3 coding DNA: TGCGCCAGCAGCCGAACCGGGACTAGCGGGAGTTACGAGCAGTACTTC.

The chain recombines TRBV27 with TRBJ1-4; D remains unclear. V dropped 4 bases and J dropped 8 bases, with 14 bases sitting between them. The CDR3 is made up of 14 amino acids. In germline, CDR1 is MNHEY, CDR2 SMNVEV (reference sequence). CDR3 nucleotides: TGTGCCAGCAGTTCGATCGACCCGGGGGAAAAACTGTTTTTT. Translation gives CASSSIDPGEKLFF.

In its sample, this clone was seen a few times. V and J are TRBV5-1 and TRBJ2-7; 9 bases fit TRBD1. Germline assignment: CDR1 SGHRS and CDR2 YFSETQ. This CDR3 has 15 amino acids. Germline trimming cut 2 bases from V and 3 bases from J; bases unmatched to any gene: 6. In DNA, the CDR3 is TGCGCCAGCAGCTTAGGGACAGGGATGAGCTACGAGCAGTACTTC. Its translation is CASSLGTGMSYEQYF.

This chain connects TRBV6-6 to TRBJ2-7, with D perhaps assigned TRBD1 or TRBD2 (6 bases each). The V gene's germline CDR1 is MNHNY and CDR2 SVGAGI (reference sequence). Trimming took off 5 bases at V and 3 bases at J, with 8 bases between the two ends. This CDR3 has 12 amino acids. The CDR3 spells CASSEGGYEQYF. The DNA for the CDR3 is TGTGCCAGCAGTGAGGGGGGCTACGAGCAGTACTTC.

This sequence joins TRBV28 and TRBJ1-2; TRBD1 matches 12 bases. The CDR3 is 12 residues long. V lost 10 bases to trimming and J lost 8 bases; unmatched junction nucleotides: 5. The germline V gene encodes CDR1 MDHEN and CDR2 SYDVKM. CDR3 protein: CATSGQGAGYTF. For the CDR3, the DNA is TGTGCCACTTCGGGACAGGGGGCAGGCTACACCTTC.

This chain links TRBV7-8 with TRBJ1-1, with a possible D match to TRBD1 (6 bases). Trimming shortened V by 3 bases and J by 5 bases, and 13 bases separated the two germline ends. Germline lookup yields CDR1 SGHVS and CDR2 FQNEAQ. CDR3 size: 14 residues. CDR3 in amino acids: CASSFADSRTEAFF. For the CDR3, the DNA is TGTGCCAGCAGCTTCGCGGACAGTAGAACTGAAGCTTTCTTT.